This T cell receptor beta chain is from a study of T cells after yellow fever vaccination. TCRdb ran MiXCR on the 5' RACE reads and lists one entry per CDR3 protein. The table shows approximately 550,000 distinct CDR3 sequences, with around 21% occurring only once. This CDR3 contains 15 residues. The germline V gene has CDR1 MNHEY and CDR2 SVGAGI. Trimming at V came to 5 bases and at J to 5 bases, leaving 10 bases not matched to a gene. The rearrangement links TRBV6-5 to TRBJ2-5, with 8 bases that match TRBD2. This receptor was identified in a young man who received the YFV17D yellow fever vaccine. The starting material was PBMCs, obtained 15 days after the yellow fever booster vaccination. CDR3 region: CASSTSGFVKETQYF. The CDR3 nucleotides are TGTGCCAGCAGTACTAGCGGATTTGTAAAGGAGACCCAGTACTTC.